This TCR beta chain is from a study of OX40 agonist ivuxolimab in advanced cancers. Study details: Every patient in dose escalation had hepatocellular carcinoma, melanoma, renal cell or head and neck cancer.

This clone was picked up a small number of times. Its antigen is as yet unknown. Some clones are missing from TCRdb's copy, which holds only in-frame ones; the method was immunoSEQ multiplex PCR. The top ten hold roughly a fifth of the sample, which has about 32,000 clones, 84% seen once. Per germline, CDR1 SGHDT and CDR2 YYEEEE. V was shortened by 0 bases and J by 3 bases, with 7 bases between the two germline ends. This CDR3 has 13 amino acids. Study conclusions and caveats: In CD8+ T cells, expanded clones were on average more numerous than in CD4+.

Blood got drawn at baseline, again on cycle 4 day 1, and then on cycle 7 day 1. This receptor was taken from an adult with an advanced solid tumor such as melanoma, head and neck, liver or kidney cancer. The sequences come from CD4+ or CD8+ T cells sorted from blood, collected in a trial of the OX40 agonist ivuxolimab. The chain has TRBV5-6 and TRBJ2-7; D uncertain. The CDR3 protein is CASSLVTVYEQYF. For the CDR3, the DNA is TGTGCCAGCAGCTTGGTTACGGTCTACGAGCAGTACTTC.